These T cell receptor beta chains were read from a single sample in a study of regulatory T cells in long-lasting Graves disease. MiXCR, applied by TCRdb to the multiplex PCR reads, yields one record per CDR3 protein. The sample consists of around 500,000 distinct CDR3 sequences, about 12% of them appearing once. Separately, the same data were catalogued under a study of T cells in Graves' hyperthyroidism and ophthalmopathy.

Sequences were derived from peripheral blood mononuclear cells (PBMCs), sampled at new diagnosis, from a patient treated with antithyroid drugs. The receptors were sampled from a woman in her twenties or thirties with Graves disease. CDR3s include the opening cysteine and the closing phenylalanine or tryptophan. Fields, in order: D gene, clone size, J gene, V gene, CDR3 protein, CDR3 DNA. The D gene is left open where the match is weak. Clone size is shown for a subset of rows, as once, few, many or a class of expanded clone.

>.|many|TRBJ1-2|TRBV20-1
CSASIGNGYTF
TGCAGTGCTAGTATAGGGAATGGCTACACCTTC
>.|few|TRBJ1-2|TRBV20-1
CSARDPGGDYGYTF
TGCAGTGCTAGAGATCCTGGTGGCGACTATGGCTACACCTTC
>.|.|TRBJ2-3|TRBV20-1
CSARPPPDTQYF
TGCAGTGCTAGACCGCCCCCTGATACGCAGTATTTT
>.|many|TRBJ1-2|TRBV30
CAWSGSGADYGYTF
TGTGCCTGGAGTGGTTCGGGGGCTGACTATGGCTACACCTTC
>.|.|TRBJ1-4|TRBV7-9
CASSLMGITNEKLFF
TGTGCCAGCAGCTTAATGGGGATAACTAATGAAAAACTGTTTTTT
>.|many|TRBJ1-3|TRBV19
CASSMAGTGNTIYF
TGTGCCAGTAGTATGGCCGGGACTGGAAACACCATATATTTT
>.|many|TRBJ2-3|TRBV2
CASNLVLSDTQYF
TGTGCCAGCAACCTAGTTTTGTCAGATACGCAGTATTTT
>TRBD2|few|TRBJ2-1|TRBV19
CASSKLAISSYNEQFF
TGTGCCAGTAGTAAACTAGCGATCAGCTCCTACAATGAGCAGTTCTTC
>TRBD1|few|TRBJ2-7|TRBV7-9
CASSFGTGIHEQYF
TGTGCCAGCAGCTTCGGGACAGGGATCCACGAGCAGTACTTC
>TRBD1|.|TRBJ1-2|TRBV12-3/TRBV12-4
CASSRDSLYGYTF
TGTGCCAGCAGCCGGGACAGTCTCTATGGCTACACCTTC
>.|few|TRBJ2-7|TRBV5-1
CASSLVGGGTVIYEQYF
TGCGCCAGCAGCTTGGTCGGTGGGGGGACAGTTATCTACGAGCAGTACTTC
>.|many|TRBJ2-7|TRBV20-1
CSARDPGDALPSRIYEQYF
TGCAGTGCTAGAGATCCGGGGGACGCGCTTCCATCCCGCATCTACGAGCAGTACTTC
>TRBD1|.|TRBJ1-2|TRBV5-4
CASSDIQGAGYTF
TGTGCCAGCAGCGATATCCAGGGGGCTGGCTACACCTTC
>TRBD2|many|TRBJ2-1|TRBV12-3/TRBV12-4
CASSFTSGMNEQFF
TGTGCCAGCAGTTTTACTAGCGGGATGAATGAGCAGTTCTTC
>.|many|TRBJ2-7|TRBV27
CASMKGNYRDDDEQYF
TGTGCCAGCATGAAGGGCAACTACAGGGACGACGACGAGCAGTACTTC
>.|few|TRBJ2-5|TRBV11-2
CASSSRVGVETQYF
TGTGCCAGCAGCTCCAGGGTAGGGGTAGAGACCCAGTACTTC
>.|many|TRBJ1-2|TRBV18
CASSPAGDNYGYTF
TGTGCCAGCTCACCGGCAGGGGATAACTATGGCTACACCTTC
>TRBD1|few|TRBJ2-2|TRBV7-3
CASSLTGKATGELFF
TGTGCCAGCAGCCTGACAGGGAAAGCCACCGGGGAGCTGTTTTTT